These 3 T cell receptor beta chains came from one sample sequenced in a study of blood T cell repertoires in COVID-19. Generated by immunoSEQ multiplex PCR, the TCRdb table keeps only in-frame clones and is missing some. The sample records over 45,000 clones, about nine tenths being singletons. The sample comprised peripheral blood. Every receptor here comes from a man in his 70s with acute or convalescent COVID-19.

The gene calls are TRBV19 and TRBJ2-2; a weak D match, TRBD1 (5 bases). Trimming removed 5 bases at V and 0 bases at J, with 16 bases between. CDR3 length: 17 residues. Germline-derived CDR1 and CDR2 are LNHDA and SQIVND (reference sequence). The CDR3 region has the DNA TGTGCCAGTAGTCCCCTGAGGCAGGGCGCGAACACCGGGGAGCTGTTTTTT. It yields the protein CASSPLRQGANTGELFF. The whole variable domain, filled in from reference TRBV19 and TRBJ2-2, reads DGGITQSPKYLFRKEGQNVTLSCEQNLNHDAMYWYRQDPGQGLRLIYYSQIVNDFQKGDIAEGYSVSREKKESFPLTVTSAQKNPTAFYLCASSPLRQGANTGELFFGEGSRLTVL.

The rearrangement uses TRBV9 and TRBJ2-2; D perhaps matches TRBD2 (5 bases). The V end was cut by 3 bases, the J end by 6 bases, with 12 bases between. Germline CDR1 SGDLS, CDR2 YYNGEE. The CDR3 has 14 amino acids. CDR3 in amino acids: CASSAARGSGELFF. Written as DNA, the CDR3 is TGTGCCAGCAGCGCCGCCCGGGGTTCCGGGGAGCTGTTTTTT.

This chain joins TRBV2 and TRBJ1-6, with TRBD1 as a possible D gene (5 bases). Trimming removed 5 bases at V and 9 bases at J, with 17 bases between. CDR3 length: 15 amino acids. CDR1 and CDR2 (germline): SNHLY, FYNNEI. This chain's CDR3 is CASSPWGVSGSPLHF. Written as DNA, the CDR3 is TGTGCCAGCAGTCCCTGGGGGGTATCTGGTTCACCCCTCCACTTT.